The 31 T cell receptor beta chains in this list originate from one sample, sequenced in a study of T cells expressing NK-cell markers (dated by TCRdb to 2018 to 2020). The protocol used for the library was 5' RACE. The reads were generated on an Illumina HiSeq 2000. Each CDR3 protein sequence appears as one entry after TCRdb reprocessed the reads, and no DNA is included. The record for this sample contains roughly 300,000 distinct CDR3 sequences. The ten biggest clones cover 3.5% to 5% of the sample. The sequenced material came from blood T cells: a sorted CD56 or NKG2C T cell subset, CD4+ or CD8+ T cells, or bulk PBMC T cells (not recorded which). The receptor set was obtained from a woman between 18 and 70 years old in good health.

The genes are TRBV2 and TRBJ2-5; the TCRdb call, TRBD2, lacks DNA for checking. The CDR3 sequence is 13 residues long. CDR1 is SNHLY and CDR2 is FYNNEI in the germline V gene. This chain's CDR3 is CASSQTSVETQYF.

V gene TRBV27 combines with J gene TRBJ2-1; TCRdb's assignment of TRBD2 cannot be checked, as there is no DNA. Germline CDR1 and CDR2: MNHEY and SMNVEV (reference sequence). This CDR3 spans 14 amino acids. Here the CDR3 reads CASSLGGLVYEQFF.

This chain connects TRBV12-3 or TRBV12-4 to TRBJ1-1; TCRdb's assignment of TRBD1 cannot be checked, as there is no DNA. The CDR3 spans 15 residues. The CDR3 protein is CASSLTGAGSTEAFF.

The chain employs TRBV11-2 and TRBJ2-2; TCRdb designates TRBD1, a call that cannot be tested without DNA. This CDR3 has 14 amino acids. Germline CDR1 SGHAT, CDR2 FQNNGV. CDR3 loop: CASTRDRATGELFF.

The V and J genes are TRBV29-1 and TRBJ2-7. The CDR3 is 14 residues long. Per germline, CDR1 SQVTM and CDR2 ANQGSEA. The CDR3 is CSASNTGGTYEQYF.

The CDR3 region is CSVEDREVNSSYNEQFF. The rearrangement links TRBV29-1 to TRBJ2-1; TCRdb's D gene call, TRBD2, goes unchecked for lack of DNA. Germline CDR1 reads SQVTM; CDR2 reads ANQGSEA. This CDR3 has 17 amino acids.

This sequence joins TRBV12-3 or TRBV12-4 and TRBJ1-4. CDR3 length: 14 amino acids. The CDR3 here is CATSVLGTNEKLFF.

V is TRBV29-1 and J is TRBJ2-5; TCRdb lists TRBD2, though no DNA is available to test this call. The CDR3 runs 13 residues. Germline lookup yields CDR1 SQVTM and CDR2 ANQGSEA. CDR3 protein: CSSRRGYQETQYF. Full variable domain (rest looked up from reference TRBV29-1 and TRBJ2-5): SAVISQKPSRDICQRGTSLTIQCQVDSQVTMMFWYRQQPGQSLTLIATANQGSEATYESGFVIDKFPISRPNLTFSTLTVSNMSPEDSSIYLCSSRRGYQETQYFGPGTRLLVL.

The rearrangement joins TRBV9 to TRBJ2-1; the D call of TRBD1 rests on TCRdb alone, since no DNA is present to check it. Germline V gene sequence: CDR1 SGDLS, CDR2 YYNGEE. This CDR3 is 16 amino acids long. CDR3 protein: CASSVLGERYWDEQFF.

This chain joins TRBV4-2 and TRBJ2-7. The V gene's germline CDR1 is LGHNA and CDR2 YNFKEQ. This CDR3 has 11 amino acids. The CDR3 is CASSLSSEQYF.

The chain joins TRBV28 to TRBJ2-1; no DNA is available, so the TRBD1 call from TCRdb remains unchecked. The length of the CDR3 is 16 residues. Per the germline V gene, CDR1 is MDHEN and CDR2 is SYDVKM. CDR3 sequence: CASSAPGGGTYNEQFF.

The CDR3 is CAISEGGGTDTQYF. The rearrangement uses TRBV10-3 and TRBJ2-3; TCRdb designates TRBD1, a call that cannot be tested without DNA. This CDR3 contains 14 residues. From germline, CDR1 is ENHRY and CDR2 SYGVKD.

The CDR3 reads CASSVATGAAGELFF. The J gene is TRBJ2-2, the V gene TRBV9; the D call from TCRdb, TRBD1, cannot be confirmed without DNA. The CDR3 loop spans 15 amino acids. The V gene's germline CDR1 is SGDLS and CDR2 YYNGEE.

This chain links TRBV12-3 or TRBV12-4 with TRBJ2-3; there is no DNA to check the TCRdb D call of TRBD2. There are 14 residues in the CDR3. Here the CDR3 reads CASRGGLVGDTQYF.

V is TRBV27 and J is TRBJ2-7. This CDR3 is built from 12 residues. Germline assignment: CDR1 MNHEY and CDR2 SMNVEV (reference sequence). The CDR3 sequence is CARRGSSYEQYF.

The chain employs TRBV20-1 and TRBJ2-7. Germline V gives CDR1 DFQATT, CDR2 SNEGSKA (reference sequence). This CDR3 comprises 14 residues. The CDR3 sequence is CSARVSHRAYEQYF.

The genes are TRBV5-1 and TRBJ2-2; TCRdb gives TRBD2 as the D gene, but with no DNA this cannot be confirmed. Per germline, CDR1 SGHRS and CDR2 YFSETQ. This CDR3 region has 15 residues. The CDR3 sequence is CASRASGGNTGELFF.

V is TRBV5-1 and J is TRBJ2-1; TCRdb's D call of TRBD1 is untestable without DNA. This CDR3 comprises 15 residues. Germline V lookup: CDR1 SGHRS, CDR2 YFSETQ. This chain's CDR3 is CASSPGQGNYNEQFF.

The chain uses TRBV5-1 and TRBJ2-1; lacking DNA, the TRBD2 call made by TCRdb goes unchecked. This CDR3 spans 15 amino acids. The germline gives CDR1 SGHRS, CDR2 YFSETQ. The CDR3 here is CASSFGSGRRDEQFF.

The V call is TRBV7-6, the J call TRBJ2-1; the TCRdb D gene call, TRBD1, has no DNA to confirm it. The CDR3 length is 16 residues. The germline V gene encodes CDR1 SGHVS and CDR2 FNYEAQ. CDR3 loop: CASSRTVETGHAEQFF. The full variable domain, its missing parts supplied by reference TRBV7-6 and TRBJ2-1, is GAGVSQSPRYKVTKRGQDVALRCDPISGHVSLYWYRQALGQGPEFLTYFNYEAQQDKSGLPNDRFSAERPEGSISTLTIQRTEQRDSAMYRCASSRTVETGHAEQFFGPGTRLTVL.

V and J are TRBV12-3 or TRBV12-4 and TRBJ2-6; checking the TCRdb D call of TRBD1 is not possible without DNA. The length of the CDR3 is 16 residues. Here the CDR3 reads CASSTGQVSGANVLTF.

The chain links TRBV29-1 to TRBJ2-1; there is no DNA to check the TCRdb D call of TRBD1. CDR1 SQVTM and CDR2 ANQGSEA come from the germline V gene. The CDR3 covers 13 residues. The CDR3 loop reads CSGGGTFYNEQFF.

The chain combines TRBV20-1 with TRBJ2-7; no DNA is available, so the TRBD2 call from TCRdb remains unchecked. The germline gives CDR1 DFQATT, CDR2 SNEGSKA (reference sequence). There are 13 residues in the CDR3. The CDR3 here is CSARGGGSNEQYF.

The J gene is TRBJ2-7, the V gene TRBV29-1. CDR3 length: 12 amino acids. Germline V CDR1 and CDR2: SQVTM, ANQGSEA. CDR3 residues: CSVRRGSYEQYF.

The chain couples TRBV3-1 to TRBJ1-6; TCRdb's D call of TRBD1 is untestable without DNA. The CDR3 length is 12 residues. Germline lookup yields CDR1 LGHDT and CDR2 YNNKEL (reference sequence). CDR3: CASSRPYSPLHF.

V is TRBV7-3 and J is TRBJ2-3. Germline loops: CDR1 SGHTA, CDR2 FQGTGA. There are 13 residues in the CDR3. CDR3: CASSFRGADTQYF.

The chain uses TRBV29-1 and TRBJ2-1; TCRdb proposes TRBD2, but this gene call is untestable without DNA. This CDR3 is built from 12 residues. Per the germline V gene, CDR1 is SQVTM and CDR2 is ANQGSEA. CDR3 loop: CSDERGYDEQFF.

The rearrangement uses TRBV7-2 and TRBJ1-3. The germline CDR1 and CDR2 sequences are SGHTA and FQGNSA. CDR3 size: 13 residues. The CDR3 sequence: CASSVGRRNTIYF.

The gene calls are TRBV20-1 and TRBJ1-2; TCRdb lists TRBD1, though no DNA is available to test this call. The CDR3 is 13 residues long. Germline assignment: CDR1 DFQATT and CDR2 SNEGSKA (reference sequence). CDR3: CSASAGTGYGYTF.

This chain uses TRBV11-2 with TRBJ2-5; the D call of TRBD1 rests on TCRdb alone, since no DNA is present to check it. The CDR3 totals 14 residues. Germline V gene sequence: CDR1 SGHAT, CDR2 FQNNGV. This CDR3 is CASNTRGGGETQYF.

The V call is TRBV20-1, the J call TRBJ2-2; the D call from TCRdb, TRBD1, cannot be confirmed without DNA. The CDR3 spans 16 residues. Germline CDR1 is DFQATT and CDR2 is SNEGSKA (reference sequence). CDR3 residues: CSARDQGGLNTGELFF.